Sequencing of this TCR beta chain was carried out in a study of blood T cells in healthy people across ages. General study findings and limits: Per million T cells, TCR beta diversity dropped roughly linearly as age increased. The long-lived group displayed more naive CD4+ cells, plus higher diversity, than the aged donors did.

A second PCR of 7 to 11 cycles used a sample-barcoded 5' primer and a J-beta primer mix. A single record per CDR3 protein comes from TCRdb applying MiXCR to the 5' RACE reads. Counted here are roughly 800,000 distinct CDR3 sequences, 53% occurring once; the ten biggest clones make up under 50%. This CDR3 has 12 amino acids. V was trimmed by 3 bases and J by 7 bases, leaving 4 bases between them. Germline V gives CDR1 MNHEY, CDR2 SMNVEV (reference sequence). With each sample, at least 5 micrograms of total RNA were extracted. The table lists this clonotype with a few counts. Its antigen is currently unknown.

The source of this sequence is a man older than 75 in good health. V gene TRBV27 combines with J gene TRBJ1-6; no reliable D call. The sample was blood. The CDR3 DNA is TGTGCCAGCAGTTTGAGGAATTCACCCCTCCACTTT. Amino acid sequence: CASSLRNSPLHF.